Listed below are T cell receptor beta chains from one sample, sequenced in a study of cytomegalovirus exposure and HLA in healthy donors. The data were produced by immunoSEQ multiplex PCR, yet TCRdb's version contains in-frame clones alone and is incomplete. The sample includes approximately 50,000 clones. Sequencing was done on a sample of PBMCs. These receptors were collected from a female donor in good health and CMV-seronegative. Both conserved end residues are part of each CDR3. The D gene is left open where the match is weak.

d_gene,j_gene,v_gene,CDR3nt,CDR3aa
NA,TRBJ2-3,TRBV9,TGTGCCTCCTCCGGGGAGCGGTCTAGCACAGATACGCAGTATTTT,CASSGERSSTDTQYF
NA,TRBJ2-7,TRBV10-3,TGTGCCATCAGTGAGCGGGACAATACCTACGAGCAGTACTTC,CAISERDNTYEQYF
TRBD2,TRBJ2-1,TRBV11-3,TGTGCCAGCAGCTCCCCTCGAGAGCGGGGTGCTGAGCAGTTCTTC,CASSSPRERGAEQFF
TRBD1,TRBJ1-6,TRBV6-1,TGTGCCAGCACAGCCTGGACAGGGACTTCACCCCTCCACTTT,CASTAWTGTSPLHF
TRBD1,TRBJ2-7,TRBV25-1,TGTGCCAGCAGTGACGGTCCGTACAGGGGGTACGAGCAGTACTTC,CASSDGPYRGYEQYF
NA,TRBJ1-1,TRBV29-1,TGCAGCGTTTGCTGGACCCTCCCGGAGGGCACTGAAGCTTTCTTT,CSVCWTLPEGTEAFF
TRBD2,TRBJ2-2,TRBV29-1,TGCAGCGGGAGGGCGGGGGGCCGGAACACCGGGGAGCTGTTTTTT,CSGRAGGRNTGELFF
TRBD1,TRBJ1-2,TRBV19,TGTGCCAGTAGACCTGGGACAGGGGGAAACTATGGCTACACCTTC,CASRPGTGGNYGYTF
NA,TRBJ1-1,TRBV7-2,TGTGCCAGCAGCCCTGAACAGGATGTGGGAGCTTTCTTT,CASSPEQDVGAFF
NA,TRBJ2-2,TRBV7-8,TGTGCCAGCAGGACAGGACGGGAGAACACCGGGGAGCTGTTTTTT,CASRTGRENTGELFF
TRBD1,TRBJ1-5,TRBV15,TGTGCCACCAGCAGAGGTACAGGGGCCCTTAGGAATCAGCCCCAGCATTTT,CATSRGTGALRNQPQHF
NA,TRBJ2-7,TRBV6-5,TGTGCCAGCAAGTTAGGGGCGGTGAACTACGAGCAGTACTTC,CASKLGAVNYEQYF
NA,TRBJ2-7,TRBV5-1,TGCGCCACCAAGTCCTTTAGCGGAGGGATTTACGAGCAGTACTTC,CATKSFSGGIYEQYF